Listed below are T cell receptor beta chains from one sample, sequenced in a study of T cells in Graves' hyperthyroidism and ophthalmopathy. Using its own MiXCR run on the multiplex PCR reads, TCRdb lists one record per CDR3 protein. The table lists roughly 160,000 distinct CDR3 sequences, over 8% of them singletons, with roughly a fifth in the top ten. Sequencing used blood. Every receptor here comes from a woman in her late teens or twenties with Graves' hyperthyroidism that later progressed to Graves' ophthalmopathy. Each CDR3 is given with its conserved first and last residue. D genes are given only for firm matches. Only part of the rows carry a size: once, few, many, or a class if the clone is expanded.

CASSVEGLEGYTF	TGTGCCAGCAGCGTAGAAGGGTTGGAGGGCTACACCTTC	many	.	TRBJ1-2	TRBV9
CASLLGGRETQYF	TGTGCCAGCCTCTTGGGGGGGCGGGAGACCCAGTACTTC	many	.	TRBJ2-5	TRBV2
CASSSPGVTGELFF	TGTGCCAGCAGTTCCCCCGGCGTTACCGGGGAGCTGTTTTTT	many	.	TRBJ2-2	TRBV28
CASNFRSQRNQPQHF	TGTGCCAGCAATTTTCGGTCCCAGAGAAATCAGCCCCAGCATTTT	few	.	TRBJ1-5	TRBV6-1
CASRDTNYGYTF	TGTGCCAGCAGGGACACCAACTATGGCTACACCTTC	many	.	TRBJ1-2	TRBV6-1
CASSIGTILNTEAFF	TGTGCCAGCAGCATCGGGACCATCCTGAACACTGAAGCTTTCTTT	many	.	TRBJ1-1	TRBV7-2
CASSQDSTGTTYEQYF	TGCGCCAGCAGCCAAGATTCAACAGGGACCACCTACGAGCAGTACTTC	few	.	TRBJ2-7	TRBV4-1
CAISEVDTLSYEQYF	TGTGCCATCAGTGAAGTAGACACCCTCTCCTACGAGCAGTACTTC	many	.	TRBJ2-7	TRBV10-3
CASSPPRDRDQPQHF	TGTGCCAGTAGTCCGCCCCGGGACAGGGATCAGCCCCAGCATTTT	many	TRBD1	TRBJ1-5	TRBV19
CASSSTPFNEQFF	TGTGCCAGCAGTTCCACCCCTTTTAATGAGCAGTTCTTC	many	.	TRBJ2-1	TRBV28
CASSLDTRTANYGYTF	TGCGCCAGCAGCTTGGATACTAGGACAGCTAACTATGGCTACACCTTC	many	.	TRBJ1-2	TRBV5-1
CSVEFGQGRVGELFF	TGCAGCGTTGAGTTCGGGCAGGGAAGGGTCGGGGAGCTGTTTTTT	.	.	TRBJ2-2	TRBV29-1
CASSDSGGTGELFF	TGTGCCAGCAGTGACTCGGGGGGCACCGGGGAGCTGTTTTTT	.	.	TRBJ2-2	TRBV6-4
CASIPEGLSMYNEQFF	TGTGCCAGCATCCCCGAGGGACTAAGTATGTACAATGAGCAGTTCTTC	many	TRBD2	TRBJ2-1	TRBV12-3/TRBV12-4
CASSKGGGFAYNEQFF	TGCGCCAGCAGCAAGGGGGGCGGATTCGCCTACAATGAGCAGTTCTTC	.	.	TRBJ2-1	TRBV5-1
CASSSFTGPTETQYF	TGTGCCAGCAGTTCCTTCACAGGGCCTACGGAGACCCAGTACTTC	many	.	TRBJ2-5	TRBV7-9
CASSLASITYNEQFF	TGTGCCAGCAGCTTGGCTTCGATTACCTACAATGAGCAGTTCTTC	many	.	TRBJ2-1	TRBV11-2
CASSQDGAVGQETQYF	TGTGCCAGCAGCCAAGATGGGGCGGTAGGACAAGAGACCCAGTACTTC	many	.	TRBJ2-5	TRBV3-1
CASSFEGLYNEQFF	TGTGCCAGCAGTTTCGAGGGTCTCTACAATGAGCAGTTCTTC	few	.	TRBJ2-1	TRBV28
CAWGSGPYEQYF	TGTGCCTGGGGTAGCGGACCCTACGAGCAGTACTTC	many	.	TRBJ2-7	TRBV30
CASSLPTQGNYGYTF	TGTGCCAGCAGCTTACCTACTCAGGGGAACTATGGCTACACCTTC	.	.	TRBJ1-2	TRBV5-6
CASSLNYFGTGTGEQYF	TGTGCCAGCAGCTTAAATTATTTTGGGACAGGGACAGGTGAGCAGTACTTC	many	TRBD1	TRBJ2-7	TRBV13
CASSVTGYNSPLHF	TGTGCCAGCAGTGTAACAGGGTATAATTCACCCCTCCACTTT	many	.	TRBJ1-6	TRBV27
CASSSGTSGAYEQYF	TGTGCCAGTAGCTCGGGGACTAGCGGAGCCTACGAGCAGTACTTC	many	TRBD2	TRBJ2-7	TRBV19
CASRLAGQYNEQFF	TGTGCCAGCCGCCTAGCGGGTCAATACAATGAGCAGTTCTTC	many	TRBD2	TRBJ2-1	TRBV13
CASSQGQGNQPQHF	TGTGCCAGCAGCCAGGGACAGGGTAATCAGCCCCAGCATTTT	many	TRBD1	TRBJ1-5	TRBV3-1
CASSRSTGGEAFF	TGTGCCAGCAGCCGATCGACAGGGGGTGAAGCTTTCTTT	.	TRBD1	TRBJ1-1	TRBV12-3/TRBV12-4
CSARGPTGGFSNQPQHF	TGCAGTGCTAGAGGTCCTACAGGGGGCTTTAGCAATCAGCCCCAGCATTTT	few	TRBD1	TRBJ1-5	TRBV20-1
CAWSVGTETQYF	TGTGCCTGGAGTGTGGGAACCGAGACCCAGTACTTC	many	.	TRBJ2-5	TRBV30
CATRTRLHEQYF	TGTGCCACCCGGACTAGACTGCACGAGCAGTACTTC	many	TRBD2	TRBJ2-7	TRBV28
CASQIGDEYYNEQFF	TGTGCCAGCCAAATTGGGGACGAGTACTACAATGAGCAGTTCTTC	many	.	TRBJ2-1	TRBV19
CASTAGGVNTEAFF	TGTGCCAGCACCGCAGGAGGTGTGAACACTGAAGCTTTCTTT	many	.	TRBJ1-1	TRBV6-1
CASGTEGVGNTIYF	TGTGCCAGCGGGACCGAGGGGGTAGGAAACACCATATATTTT	many	.	TRBJ1-3	TRBV12-3/TRBV12-4
CASSLAAIGQGFGGYTF	TGTGCCAGCAGCTTAGCGGCGATTGGACAGGGGTTTGGTGGCTACACCTTC	many	TRBD1	TRBJ1-2	TRBV7-9
CASSLSGGASDTQYF	TGTGCCAGCAGCTTATCCGGGGGGGCCTCGGATACGCAGTATTTT	many	TRBD2	TRBJ2-3	TRBV7-3
CASSERYQAAVWGNEQFF	TGTGCCAGCAGTGAGAGGTATCAAGCGGCCGTTTGGGGCAATGAGCAGTTCTTC	.	.	TRBJ2-1	TRBV2
CASSELAGGLANEQFF	TGTGCCAGCAGTGAACTAGCGGGGGGGCTGGCGAATGAGCAGTTCTTC	.	TRBD2	TRBJ2-1	TRBV6-1
CATSEAGPVNQPQHF	TGTGCCACCAGTGAAGCAGGTCCTGTGAATCAGCCCCAGCATTTT	many	.	TRBJ1-5	TRBV24-1
CASRAGRRNTQYF	TGTGCCAGCAGGGCGGGCCGTCGCAATACGCAGTATTTT	many	.	TRBJ2-3	TRBV2
CASTIAVKATGELFF	TGTGCCAGTACGATAGCGGTCAAAGCGACCGGGGAGCTGTTTTTT	few	.	TRBJ2-2	TRBV19
CASRQGEGPNEKLFF	TGTGCCAGCAGACAGGGGGAGGGGCCGAATGAAAAACTGTTTTTT	many	TRBD1	TRBJ1-4	TRBV7-9
CASSLEGAHGYTF	TGTGCCAGCAGCTTAGAGGGGGCCCACGGCTACACCTTC	.	TRBD1	TRBJ1-2	TRBV7-9
CASSSIPGPPGYDEQFF	TGTGCCAGCAGTTCTATACCGGGACCTCCAGGGTACGATGAGCAGTTCTTC	many	.	TRBJ2-1	TRBV6-1
CSARREGVNTEAFF	TGCAGTGCTAGAAGGGAAGGGGTGAACACTGAAGCTTTCTTT	many	.	TRBJ1-1	TRBV20-1
CASSWGGPDTGELFF	TGTGCCAGCAGTTGGGGAGGGCCGGACACCGGGGAGCTGTTTTTT	few	TRBD2	TRBJ2-2	TRBV6-1
CSARGLAGPGDNEQFF	TGCAGTGCTAGAGGACTAGCGGGGCCTGGGGACAATGAGCAGTTCTTC	many	TRBD2	TRBJ2-1	TRBV20-1
CASSLAGGAEAFF	TGTGCCAGCAGTTTAGCTGGGGGCGCTGAAGCTTTCTTT	many	.	TRBJ1-1	TRBV12-3/TRBV12-4
CTSSVGRGSYEQYF	TGCACCAGCAGTGTCGGGCGGGGTTCCTACGAGCAGTACTTC	many	.	TRBJ2-7	TRBV10-1
CASSLVPGLAGGFEQFF	TGTGCCAGCAGTTTAGTACCGGGACTAGCGGGAGGATTTGAGCAGTTCTTC	.	TRBD2	TRBJ2-1	TRBV27
CASSYRDREVGEQYF	TGTGCCAGCAGCTACCGGGACAGGGAGGTGGGGGAGCAGTACTTC	.	TRBD1	TRBJ2-7	TRBV7-8
CASEKTRLGARDTEAFF	TGTGCCAGCGAGAAAACCAGACTGGGGGCGCGGGACACTGAAGCTTTCTTT	many	.	TRBJ1-1	TRBV6-1